One TCR beta chain is described in this entry. Its antigen remains unidentified. As for time point: blood from clinic visit 5 months post-surgery; TSC patient then seizure free. Patients received at least one anti-epileptic drug before surgery. This record belongs to a study of brain T cells in children with intractable seizures. Sequenced by immunoSEQ multiplex PCR; TCRdb stores in-frame clones only, minus some. The data contain hundreds of thousands of clones, over 85% of them singletons. The ends were cut back, 2 bases at V and 0 bases at J, with 13 bases in the middle. The germline V gene encodes CDR1 LGHDT and CDR2 YNNKEL (reference sequence). The CDR3 covers 16 residues. Study-wide results and limits: Absence of clones before surgery may stem from lower sequencing depth.

The sequence derives from a boy under two years old with tuberous sclerosis and intractable seizures. The sample in question was peripheral blood, obtained roughly 5 months after surgery. The rearrangement links TRBV3-1 (or the pseudogene TRBV3-2) to TRBJ1-1; TRBD1 might be the D (5 bases). CDR3 DNA: TGTGCCAGCAGCCAACTTTCGACAGCAATGAACACTGAAGCTTTCTTT. Its translation is CASSQLSTAMNTEAFF.